This T cell receptor beta chain was profiled in a study of cytomegalovirus exposure and HLA in healthy donors. Study-level points and caveats: Upon later analysis, TCR association rates were observed to vary by HLA locus, being highest for DRB1 and lowest for HLA-C. In vitro data verified three CMV-associated chains as specific for CMV antigens. TCR beta V- and J-gene trimming was later associated with a missense DCLRE1C variant. A highly shared variant cluster was judged a likely technical artifact.

The CDR3 sequence is 17 residues long. V trimming: 7 bases; J trimming: 1 base; junction bases outside the gene matches: 15. Germline V gene lookup returns CDR1 SGHDT and CDR2 YYEEEE. On this clone: The target antigen is unknown.

The PCR contained 60 Vbeta and 13 Jbeta primers. The table came from immunoSEQ multiplex PCR; TCRdb's copy has only in-frame clones and leaves some out. The table lists some 96,000 clones, 64% of them singletons, with around 3.5% in the top ten. V usage is TRBV5-6 and J usage is TRBJ2-3, with TRBD2 matching over 7 bases. Sequencing was performed on PBMCs. The sequence came from a man in his fifties or sixties in good health and CMV-seronegative. This CDR3 is CASSGIATSLGTDTQYF. The CDR3 region has the DNA TGTGCCAGCTCCGGGATCGCGACTAGCTTGGGCACAGATACGCAGTATTTT.